This T cell receptor beta chain was recorded in a study of cytomegalovirus exposure and HLA in healthy donors. Concerning this clone: Its antigen is still unknown.

The primer mix had 60 Vbeta and 13 Jbeta primers. In the original analysis: In a later analysis, the count reached some 88 million unique TCR beta chains, with 9 million to 11 million shared. Repertoires were generated with immunoSEQ multiplex PCR, while TCRdb's copy carries only in-frame clones and drops some. D and trimming were read from the DNA, whereas the V and J calls and clone size are those reported in that table. The sample comprises about 170,000 clones, about 84% of which are singletons, and around 5% rests with the top ten. Healthy bone marrow donors made up the cohort. Study-wide results and limits: A later analysis found common viral pathogens apparently linked to several of the most significant clusters. A later analysis linked a missense variant in DCLRE1C to the trimming of TCR beta V and J genes.

Sequencing was done on a sample of PBMCs. The sequence derives from a man aged 18-30 years in good health and CMV-seronegative.

CDR3 sequence (DNA): TGTGCTAGTGGTTTGCCCGACCGGGGAGGAGGGTATGGCTACACCTTC. Protein product: CASGLPDRGGGYGYTF. The chain uses TRBV12-5 and TRBJ1-2; D not certain. Deletions cut 2 bases from V and 5 bases from J, with 18 bases between. The V gene's germline CDR1 is LGHNT and CDR2 FRNRAP. The CDR3 totals 16 residues.